A selection of T cell receptor beta chains follows, all from one sample in a study of OX40 agonist ivuxolimab in advanced cancers. The data were produced by immunoSEQ multiplex PCR, yet TCRdb's version contains in-frame clones alone and is incomplete. The table lists about 20,000 clones, around 72% of them singletons. Material: CD4+ or CD8+ T cells sorted from blood, obtained in a trial of the OX40 agonist ivuxolimab. The receptors here all came from an adult with an advanced solid tumor such as melanoma, head and neck, liver or kidney cancer. Both conserved end residues are part of each CDR3. Each record gives: V gene, D gene, J gene, clone size, CDR3 DNA, CDR3 protein. The D gene is left open where the match is weak. Only some rows state a clone size, as once, few, many or a class for expanded clones.

TRBV7-8	TRBD1	TRBJ1-5	.	TGTGCCAGCAGCTTAGATGAGACAGGGTGGGGTCAGCCCCAGCATTTT	CASSLDETGWGQPQHF
TRBV27	.	TRBJ1-6	.	TGTGCCAGCAGCTCCCCGACAGAGTTGAATTCACCCCTCCACTTT	CASSSPTELNSPLHF
TRBV6-5	TRBD2	TRBJ2-7	.	TGTGCCAGCAGTTCAGGGACTAGCGGGGCGGCAAACGAGCAGTACTTC	CASSSGTSGAANEQYF
TRBV4-2	TRBD2	TRBJ2-1	.	TGTGCCAGCAGCCCCGAGCGGGGGGCCTACAATGAGCAGTTCTTC	CASSPERGAYNEQFF
TRBV4-1	.	TRBJ2-3	.	TGCGCCAGCAGCCAAGAAGGAACCCAGGCGGGAGATACGCAGTATTTT	CASSQEGTQAGDTQYF
TRBV28	.	TRBJ1-2	once	TGTGCCAGCAGTTTAAGGGCAGACTATGGCTACACCTTC	CASSLRADYGYTF
TRBV10-3	.	TRBJ2-7	.	TGTGCCATCAGTGAGTCGGGGCCTGAGGACGAGCAGTACTTC	CAISESGPEDEQYF
TRBV7-9	TRBD2	TRBJ2-5	.	TGTGCCAGCAGCCCCCCAGCGGGGCAAGAGACCCAGTACTTC	CASSPPAGQETQYF
TRBV7-6	TRBD1	TRBJ2-7	.	TGTGCCAGCAGCCCTCGACAGGGACGGTACGAGCAGTACTTC	CASSPRQGRYEQYF
TRBV5-6	TRBD1	TRBJ2-5	.	TGTGCCAGCATCTTGGGACAGCGAGAAGAGACCCAGTACTTC	CASILGQREETQYF
TRBV11-1	TRBD1	TRBJ2-6	.	TGTGCCAGCAGCTCAATCTCCGGGACAGGGGGCAGTGGGGCCAACGTCCTGACTTTC	CASSSISGTGGSGANVLTF
TRBV27	.	TRBJ2-2	medium-sized	TGTGCCAGCAGTTCGTCGGGGGAAACCGGGGAGCTGTTTTTT	CASSSSGETGELFF
TRBV28	.	TRBJ1-4	.	TGTGCCAGCAGTGATGTCGGTAACGGGTGGGGTGAAAAACTGTTTTTT	CASSDVGNGWGEKLFF
TRBV7-5	.	TRBJ2-3	.	TGTGCCAGAAGCTTAGAATTGCAGGGCAGGGGGGTCACAGATACGCAGTATTTT	CARSLELQGRGVTDTQYF
TRBV9	TRBD2	TRBJ2-5	.	TGTGCCAGCAGCCCCGGCGGGGGCGGGGGGGAGACCCAGTACTTC	CASSPGGGGGETQYF